Presented here are 13 T cell receptor beta chains from one specimen sequenced in a study of T cell repertoires in cytomegalovirus infection. TCRdb re-derived calls from the reads in MiXCR, one entry per CDR3 protein. The sample consists of fewer than 1,000,000 distinct CDR3 sequences, approximately 30% of them appearing once. Which antigens these TCRs recognize remains unknown. The sample here was cultured CD8+ T cells from PBMCs, taken from culture after CMV antigen stimulation. These receptors originate from a human donor in good health (CMV status not recorded). Some clones in this sample may be carry-over from other donors' samples.

This clonotype occurred many times. The chain couples TRBV7-3 to TRBJ1-2, with TRBD1 matching over 10 bases. CDR1 SGHTA and CDR2 FQGTGA come from the germline V gene. The CDR3 is made up of 13 amino acids. After removal of 3 bases from V and 6 bases from J, the junction contained 1 base not matched to a gene. The DNA of the CDR3 is TGTGCCAGCAGCTTTGGGACAGGGGATGGCTACACCTTC. Translated: CASSFGTGDGYTF.

The chain links TRBV24-1 to TRBJ1-1, with D hard to call. Between the trimmed V and J ends, which lost 4 bases and 1 base, there was a span of 6 bases. CDR3 length: 13 residues. CDR1 and CDR2 from the germline V gene are KGHDR and SFDVKD. The CDR3 DNA is TGTGCCACCAGTGAAAACAAGAACACTGAAGCTTTCTTT. Translated, it gives CATSENKNTEAFF.

The chain carries TRBV7-6 and TRBJ2-3; TRBD2 matches 7 bases. Trimming cost V 3 bases and J 6 bases; bases outside gene matches: 9. CDR3 length: 15 residues. Germline V gene sequence: CDR1 SGHVS, CDR2 FNYEAQ. Here the CDR3 DNA reads TGTGCCAGCAGCTTCAGCGGGGCCGCGGAGGATACGCAGTATTTT. Residues: CASSFSGAAEDTQYF.

The V gene is TRBV6-2 or TRBV6-3, the J gene TRBJ2-7; 7 positions match TRBD1. V lost 6 bases, J lost 0 bases, and 8 bases stayed unmatched. This CDR3 contains 15 residues. Germline CDR1 MNHEY, CDR2 SVGEGT. The CDR3 is CASSEDRTLSYEQYV. CDR3 DNA: TGTGCCAGCAGCGAGGACAGGACCCTCTCCTACGAGCAGTACGTC.

The chain employs TRBV7-6 and TRBJ1-2; D gene unclear. This CDR3 region has 15 residues. Germline CDR1 reads SGHVS; CDR2 reads FNYEAQ. V was cut by 5 bases and J by 4 bases, with 17 bases left in between. The CDR3 DNA is TGTGCCAGCAGCACTAGATCGGGAAGCCGCTATGGCTACACCTTC. This encodes CASSTRSGSRYGYTF.

The chain links TRBV11-3 to TRBJ2-2; the D is unclear. This CDR3 contains 16 residues. Looked up from germline, CDR1 is SGHNT and CDR2 is YENEEA. V dropped 4 bases and J dropped 1 base, with 13 bases sitting between them. DNA for the CDR3: TGTGCCAGCAGCTCCAAAGTAGCCTTGAACACCGGGGAGCTGTTTTTT. It is translated as CASSSKVALNTGELFF. Full variable domain (rest looked up from reference TRBV11-3 and TRBJ2-2): EAGVVQSPRYKIIEKKQPVAFWCNPISGHNTLYWYLQNLGQGPELLIRYENEEAVDDSQLPKDRFSAERLKGVDSTLKIQPAELGDSAVYLCASSSKVALNTGELFFGEGSRLTVL.

V and J are TRBV27 and TRBJ1-6; 8 nucleotides line up with TRBD1. V was pared by 5 bases and J by 10 bases, with 10 bases of the junction left unmatched. The V gene's germline CDR1 is MNHEY and CDR2 SMNVEV (reference sequence). The CDR3 runs to 15 residues. In nucleotides, the CDR3 is TGTGCCAGCAGTCCCGGGACAGGAACTCGGTCACCCCTCCACTTT. Its translation is CASSPGTGTRSPLHF.

Notes on this clonotype: A clone one base away is much larger, so this may be a read error. The genes are TRBV7-3 and TRBJ2-2; D is possibly TRBD2 (5 bases). Germline CDR1 SGHTA, CDR2 FQGTGA. CDR3 length equals 16 residues. The CDR3: CASSSMGTLKTGVLFF. CDR3 in DNA: TGTGCCAGCAGCTCAATGGGCACCTTGAAGACCGGGGTGCTGTTTTTT.

This clonotype was counted many times. The rearrangement uses TRBV12-3 or TRBV12-4 and TRBJ2-1; 9 bases agree with TRBD1. V lost 3 bases and J lost 9; bases outside the gene matches: 6. This CDR3 is built from 14 residues. CDR3 DNA sequence: TGTGCCAGCAGTTTTACAGGGGGCTGGGGTGAGCAGTTCTTC. It is translated as CASSFTGGWGEQFF.

Comment on this clonotype: A read error may account for a junction end that differs from germline. The chain links TRBV11-2 to TRBJ2-6; D is uncertain. Looked up from germline, CDR1 is SGHAT and CDR2 is FQNNGV. The length of the CDR3 is 14 residues. The DNA of the CDR3 is TGTGTCAGCAGCGAGCACTCTGGGGCCAACGTCCTGACTTTC. As protein: CVSSEHSGANVLTF.

This clonotype was counted at least ten times. V usage is TRBV28 and J usage is TRBJ2-5; 7 bases are a match to TRBD2. Germline CDR1 is MDHEN and CDR2 is SYDVKM. The CDR3 is made up of 16 amino acids. The V gene end was trimmed by 5 bases and the J gene end by 5 bases; junction bases not matched to a gene: 14. CDR3 region: CASSISGLEVEETQYF. The CDR3 region has the DNA TGTGCCAGCAGTATTAGCGGGCTCGAGGTGGAGGAGACCCAGTACTTC. Full variable domain (missing parts from reference TRBV28 and TRBJ2-5): DVKVTQSSRYLVKRTGEKVFLECVQDMDHENMFWYRQDPGLGLRLIYFSYDVKMKEKGDIPEGYSVSREKKERFSLILESASTNQTSMYLCASSISGLEVEETQYFGPGTRLLVL.

The V call is TRBV6-2 or TRBV6-3, the J call TRBJ1-1; the D gene is possibly TRBD1 (6 bases). Germline-derived CDR1 and CDR2 are MNHEY and SVGEGT. The CDR3 contains 18 residues. V was shortened by 2 bases and J by 3 bases, with 22 bases between the two germline ends. Written as DNA, the CDR3 is TGTGCCAGCAGTTACCCTATAATACCGGACAGCAGAGACACTGAAGCTTTCTTT. Translating gives CASSYPIIPDSRDTEAFF.

The chain has TRBV7-9 and TRBJ2-7, with D perhaps matching TRBD1 (6 bases). Trimming pared 1 base from V and 0 bases from J, leaving 10 bases between. This CDR3 has 15 amino acids. Germline CDR1 is SEHNR and CDR2 is FQNEAQ (reference sequence). CDR3 sequence (DNA): TGTGCCAGCAGCTTAGGGGGGCCGACCTCCTACGAGCAGTACGTC. Its protein is CASSLGGPTSYEQYV.